This T cell receptor (beta chain) was recorded in a study of OX40 agonist ivuxolimab in advanced cancers. Overall study context: Each dose-escalation patient presented with hepatocellular carcinoma, melanoma, renal cell or head and neck cancer. Study conclusions and caveats: Researchers report that CD8+ T cells had, on average, more expanded clones than CD4+. Dose levels from 0.1 to 3.0 mg/kg saw CD4+ and CD8+ blood T cells expand clonally by week 6.

Using immunoSEQ multiplex PCR, the repertoire was profiled, and TCRdb retains in-frame clones only, with some absent. Of more than 20,000 clones listed, over 65% are singletons. Germline V gene lookup returns CDR1 MGHRA and CDR2 YSYEKL. V was pared by 0 bases and J by 3 bases, with 10 bases of the junction left unmatched. The CDR3 contains 18 residues. Remarks on this clone: Antigen unknown.

The V gene is TRBV4-1, the J gene TRBJ1-2; 10 positions agree with TRBD1. The material was CD4+ or CD8+ T cells sorted from blood, obtained in a trial of the OX40 agonist ivuxolimab. The source is an adult with an advanced solid tumor such as melanoma, head and neck, liver or kidney cancer. The CDR3 DNA reads as TGCGCCAGCAGCCAAGATGGGGGGACAGGGGTCGGCGACTATGGCTACACCTTC. Translating gives CASSQDGGTGVGDYGYTF.